The clone carrying this T cell receptor (beta chain) has ten or more counts. The source of the sample is a study of T cells in Graves' hyperthyroidism and ophthalmopathy. Amplification of TCR beta CDR3 regions was performed using RNA transcripts as template. In the first-round RT-PCR of the TCR CDR3, the HTBI primer set was used. TCRdb re-called the multiplex PCR reads through MiXCR, storing one row per CDR3 protein. The sample records more than 500,000 distinct CDR3 sequences, around 13% being singletons. Deletions cut 0 bases from V and 9 bases from J, with 15 bases between. Germline values: CDR1 MDHEN, CDR2 SYDVKM. CDR3 size: 15 residues.

The V call is TRBV28, the J call TRBJ2-1; the D call may be TRBD1 or TRBD2 (5 bases each). Sequencing was performed on blood. The receptor was derived from a woman in her thirties or forties with Graves' hyperthyroidism. This CDR3 is CASSLWGDPGGEQFF. The CDR3 nucleotides read TGTGCCAGCAGTTTATGGGGGGACCCAGGAGGTGAGCAGTTCTTC.